This T cell receptor beta chain was observed in a study of response to subunit inactivated influenza vaccine. TCRdb processed the RT-PCR reads anew with MiXCR; each CDR3 protein has one entry. Of 530,000 or so distinct CDR3 sequences in the sample, less than 15% are singletons; the top ten hold around 10%. The CDR3 has 11 amino acids. With 1 base clipped from V and 11 bases from J, the junction kept 4 bases outside the gene matches. CDR1 and CDR2 (germline): GTSNPN, SVGIG (reference sequence). Comment on this clonotype: What it binds is not known.

Study-wide results and caveats: Each seasonal flu vaccination may recruit only limited new T cells, authors suggested.

This TCR was sampled from a man in his forties or fifties who received an inactivated influenza vaccine. The material sequenced was PBMCs from blood, taken 11 to 12 days after vaccination. The chain employs TRBV30 and TRBJ2-5; TRBD2 agrees at 7 bases. CDR3 residues: CAWSAGTNQYF. The CDR3 bases are TGTGCCTGGAGTGCCGGGACTAATCAGTACTTC.